The clone carrying this T cell receptor beta chain was counted a single time. Profiled with immunoSEQ multiplex PCR; TCRdb holds only in-frame clones, not every one. Of under 200,000 clones in the sample, roughly 88% were seen once. The data stem from a study of control samples from healthy donors and cancer patients. V was clipped by 2 bases and J by 0 bases, with 7 bases between them. The CDR3 runs 13 residues. Germline V gene lookup returns CDR1 GTSNPN and CDR2 SVGIG (reference sequence). The sequencing sample was made of blood. The V gene is TRBV30, the J gene TRBJ1-2, with D unresolved. The TCR sequence derives from a woman between 25 and 40 years old in good health. In nucleotides, the CDR3 is TGTGCCTGGAGTCCCGGGGCTAACTATGGCTACACCTTC. As protein: CAWSPGANYGYTF.